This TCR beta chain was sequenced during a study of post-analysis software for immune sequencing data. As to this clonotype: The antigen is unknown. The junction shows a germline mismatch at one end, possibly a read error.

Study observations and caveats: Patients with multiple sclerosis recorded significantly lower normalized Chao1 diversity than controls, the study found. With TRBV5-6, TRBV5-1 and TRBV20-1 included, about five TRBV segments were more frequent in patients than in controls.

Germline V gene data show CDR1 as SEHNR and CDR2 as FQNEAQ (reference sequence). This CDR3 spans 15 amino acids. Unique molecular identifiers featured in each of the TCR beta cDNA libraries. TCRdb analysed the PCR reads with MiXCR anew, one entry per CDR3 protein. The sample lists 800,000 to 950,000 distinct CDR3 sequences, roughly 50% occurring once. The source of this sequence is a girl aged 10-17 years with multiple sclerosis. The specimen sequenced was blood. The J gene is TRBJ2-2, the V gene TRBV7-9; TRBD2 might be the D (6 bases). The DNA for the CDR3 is TGTACCAGCAGCCGGGACTCGGGGAACACCGGGGAGCTGTTTTTT. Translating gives CTSSRDSGNTGELFF.